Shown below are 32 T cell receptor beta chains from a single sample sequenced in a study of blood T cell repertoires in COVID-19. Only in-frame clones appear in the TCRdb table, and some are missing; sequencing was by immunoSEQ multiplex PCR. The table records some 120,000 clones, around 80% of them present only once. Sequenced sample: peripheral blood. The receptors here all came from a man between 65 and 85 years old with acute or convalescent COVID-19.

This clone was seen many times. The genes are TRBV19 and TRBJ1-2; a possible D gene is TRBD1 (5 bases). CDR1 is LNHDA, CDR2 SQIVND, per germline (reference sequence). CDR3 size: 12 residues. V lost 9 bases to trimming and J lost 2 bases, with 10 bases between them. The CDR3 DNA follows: TGTGCCAGCGGACACCCAAACTATGGCTACACCTTC. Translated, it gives CASGHPNYGYTF.

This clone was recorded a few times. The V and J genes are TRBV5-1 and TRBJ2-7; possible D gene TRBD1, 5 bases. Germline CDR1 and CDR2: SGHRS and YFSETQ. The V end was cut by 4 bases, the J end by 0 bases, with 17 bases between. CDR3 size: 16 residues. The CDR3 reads CASSEVGLGPSYEQYF. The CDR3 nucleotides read TGCGCCAGCAGCGAGGTCGGGTTGGGGCCCTCCTACGAGCAGTACTTC. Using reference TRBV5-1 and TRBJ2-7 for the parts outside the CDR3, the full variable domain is KAGVTQTPRYLIKTRGQQVTLSCSPISGHRSVSWYQQTPGQGLQFLFEYFSETQRNKGNFPGRFSGRQFSNSRSEMNVSTLELGDSALYLCASSEVGLGPSYEQYFGPGTRLTVT.

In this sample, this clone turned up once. CDR3 nucleotides: TGTGCCAGCACCCGCGGGGGAGCCTACGAGCAGTACTTC. Its protein product is CASTRGGAYEQYF. J is TRBJ2-7 and V is TRBV28; TRBD2 aligns across 7 bases. CDR1 is MDHEN, CDR2 SYDVKM, per germline. Trimming cost V 7 bases and J 2 bases; bases outside gene matches: 5. CDR3 size: 13 residues.

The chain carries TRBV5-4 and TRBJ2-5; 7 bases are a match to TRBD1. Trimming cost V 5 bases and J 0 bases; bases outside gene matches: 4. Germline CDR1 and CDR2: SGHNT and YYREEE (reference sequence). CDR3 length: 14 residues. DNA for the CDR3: TGTGCCAGCAGGCAGGACAGGAACCAAGAGACCCAGTACTTC. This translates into CASRQDRNQETQYF.

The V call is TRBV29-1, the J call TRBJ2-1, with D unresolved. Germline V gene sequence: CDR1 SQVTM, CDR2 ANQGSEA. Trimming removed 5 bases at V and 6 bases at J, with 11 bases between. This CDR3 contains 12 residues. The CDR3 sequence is CSVTETLNEQFF. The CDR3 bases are TGCAGCGTTACAGAAACCCTCAATGAGCAGTTCTTC.

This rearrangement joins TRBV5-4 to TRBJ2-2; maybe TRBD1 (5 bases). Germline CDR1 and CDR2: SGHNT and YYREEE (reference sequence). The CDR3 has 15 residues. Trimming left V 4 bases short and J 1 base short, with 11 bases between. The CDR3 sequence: CASSRVGQNTGELFF. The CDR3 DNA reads TGTGCCAGCAGCCGGGTCGGACAGAACACCGGGGAGCTGTTTTTT.

DNA for the CDR3: TGCGCCAGCAGCCAACAGAGGAACCCATATTCACCCCTCCACTTT. It yields the protein CASSQQRNPYSPLHF. V is TRBV4-1 and J is TRBJ1-6, with D uncertain. Germline V gives CDR1 MGHRA, CDR2 YSYEKL. The CDR3 runs 15 residues. The V end was cut by 2 bases, the J end by 8 bases, with 13 bases between.

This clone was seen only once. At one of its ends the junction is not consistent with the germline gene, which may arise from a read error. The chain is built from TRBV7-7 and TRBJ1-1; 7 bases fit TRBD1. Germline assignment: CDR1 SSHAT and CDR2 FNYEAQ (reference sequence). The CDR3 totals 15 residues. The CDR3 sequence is CASSSRDSENTEAFF. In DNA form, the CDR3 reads TGTGCTAGCAGCAGCCGGGACAGCGAGAACACTGAAGCTTTCTTT.

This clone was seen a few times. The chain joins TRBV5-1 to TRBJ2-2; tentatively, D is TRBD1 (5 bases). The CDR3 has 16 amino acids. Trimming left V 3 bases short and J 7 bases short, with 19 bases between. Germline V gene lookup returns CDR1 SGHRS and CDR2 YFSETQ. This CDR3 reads CASSSFPNAGNGELFF. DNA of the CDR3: TGCGCCAGCAGCTCGTTCCCAAACGCAGGGAACGGGGAGCTGTTTTTT.

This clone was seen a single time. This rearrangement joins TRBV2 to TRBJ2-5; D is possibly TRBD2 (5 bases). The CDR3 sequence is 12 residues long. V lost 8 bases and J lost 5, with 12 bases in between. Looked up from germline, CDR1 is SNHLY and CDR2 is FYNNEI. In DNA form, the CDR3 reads TGTGCCAGCTCCCGGACTGACGAGACCCAGTACTTC. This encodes CASSRTDETQYF.

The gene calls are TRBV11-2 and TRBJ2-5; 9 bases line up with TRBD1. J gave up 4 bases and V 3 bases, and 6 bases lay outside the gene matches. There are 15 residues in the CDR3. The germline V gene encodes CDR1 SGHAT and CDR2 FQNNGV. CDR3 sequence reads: CASSLDRGAVETQYF. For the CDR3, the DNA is TGTGCCAGCAGCTTGGACAGGGGCGCGGTAGAGACCCAGTACTTC.

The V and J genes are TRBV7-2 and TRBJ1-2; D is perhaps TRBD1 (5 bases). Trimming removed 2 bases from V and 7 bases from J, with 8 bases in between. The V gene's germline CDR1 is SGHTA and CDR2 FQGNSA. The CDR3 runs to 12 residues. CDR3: CASSLQGFGYTF. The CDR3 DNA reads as TGTGCCAGCAGCTTACAGGGATTTGGCTACACCTTC.

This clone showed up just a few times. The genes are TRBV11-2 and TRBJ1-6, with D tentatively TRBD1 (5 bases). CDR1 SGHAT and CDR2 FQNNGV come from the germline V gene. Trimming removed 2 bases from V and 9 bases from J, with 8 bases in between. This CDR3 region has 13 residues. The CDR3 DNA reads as TGTGCCAGCAGCTTACTGACAGCTTCACCCCTCCACTTT. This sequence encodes CASSLLTASPLHF.

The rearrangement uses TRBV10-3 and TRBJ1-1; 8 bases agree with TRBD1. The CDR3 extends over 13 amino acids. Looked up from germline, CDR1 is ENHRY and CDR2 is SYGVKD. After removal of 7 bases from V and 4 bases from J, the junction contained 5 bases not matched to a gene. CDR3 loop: CAIKQGVITEAFF. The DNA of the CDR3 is TGTGCCATCAAACAGGGGGTGATCACTGAAGCTTTCTTT.

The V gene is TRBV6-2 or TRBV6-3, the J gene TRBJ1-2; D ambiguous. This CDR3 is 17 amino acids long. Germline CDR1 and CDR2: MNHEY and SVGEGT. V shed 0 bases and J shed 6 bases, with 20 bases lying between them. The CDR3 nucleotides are TGTGCCAGCAGTTACTCGAATCAGGAACCGTCCTCGGATGGCTACACCTTC. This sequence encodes CASSYSNQEPSSDGYTF.

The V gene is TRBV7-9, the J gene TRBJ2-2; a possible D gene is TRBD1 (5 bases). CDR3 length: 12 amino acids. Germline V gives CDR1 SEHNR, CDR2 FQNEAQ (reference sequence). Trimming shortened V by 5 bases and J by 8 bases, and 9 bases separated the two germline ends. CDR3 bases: TGTGCCAGCAGCCAGGGCAGGGGGGAGCTGTTTTTT. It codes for CASSQGRGELFF. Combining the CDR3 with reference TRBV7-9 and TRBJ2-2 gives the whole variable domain DTGVSQNPRHKITKRGQNVTFRCDPISEHNRLYWYRQTLGQGPEFLTYFQNEAQLEKSRLLSDRFSAERPKGSFSTLEIQRTEQGDSAMYLCASSQGRGELFFGEGSRLTVL.

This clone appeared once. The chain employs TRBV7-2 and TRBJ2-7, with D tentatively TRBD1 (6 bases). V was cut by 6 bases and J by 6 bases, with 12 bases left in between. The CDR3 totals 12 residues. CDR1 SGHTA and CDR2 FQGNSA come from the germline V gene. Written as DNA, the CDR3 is TGTGCCAGCAGGCTACAGGGTGGCGAGCAGTACTTC. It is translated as CASRLQGGEQYF.

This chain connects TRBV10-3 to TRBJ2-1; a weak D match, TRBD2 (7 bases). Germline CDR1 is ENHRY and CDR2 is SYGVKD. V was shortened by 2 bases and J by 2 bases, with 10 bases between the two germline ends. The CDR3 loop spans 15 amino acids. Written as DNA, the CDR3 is TGTGCCATCAGTGAGGGGGAGGGGGCCTACAATGAGCAGTTCTTC. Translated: CAISEGEGAYNEQFF.

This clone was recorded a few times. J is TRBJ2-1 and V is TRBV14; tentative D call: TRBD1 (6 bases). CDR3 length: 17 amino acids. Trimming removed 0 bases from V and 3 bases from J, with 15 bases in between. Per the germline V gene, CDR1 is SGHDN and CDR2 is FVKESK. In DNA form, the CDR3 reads TGTGCCAGCAGCCAAGACAGGGGCAATATTATCTACAATGAGCAGTTCTTC. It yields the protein CASSQDRGNIIYNEQFF.

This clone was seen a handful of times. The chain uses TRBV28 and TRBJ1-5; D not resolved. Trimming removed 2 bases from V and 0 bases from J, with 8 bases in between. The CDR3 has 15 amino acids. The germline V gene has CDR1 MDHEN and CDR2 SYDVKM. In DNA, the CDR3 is TGTGCCAGCAGTTTACCCAGGTTTAGCAATCAGCCCCAGCATTTT. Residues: CASSLPRFSNQPQHF.

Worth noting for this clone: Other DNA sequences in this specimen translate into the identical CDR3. The DNA for the CDR3 is TGTGCCAGCAGTGGAGACTATGGCTACACCTTC. This codes for CASSGDYGYTF. The chain joins TRBV28 to TRBJ1-2, with D unclear. The CDR3 runs 11 residues. CDR1 MDHEN and CDR2 SYDVKM come from the germline V gene. The V gene lost 5 bases and the J gene lost 3 bases, with 4 bases spanning the gap.

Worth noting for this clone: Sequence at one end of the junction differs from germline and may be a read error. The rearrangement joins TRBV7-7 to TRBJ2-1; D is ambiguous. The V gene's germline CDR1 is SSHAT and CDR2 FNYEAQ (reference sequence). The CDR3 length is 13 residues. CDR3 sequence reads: CASSATRYNEQFF. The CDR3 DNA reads TGTGCTAGCAGCGCGACACGGTACAATGAGCAGTTCTTC.

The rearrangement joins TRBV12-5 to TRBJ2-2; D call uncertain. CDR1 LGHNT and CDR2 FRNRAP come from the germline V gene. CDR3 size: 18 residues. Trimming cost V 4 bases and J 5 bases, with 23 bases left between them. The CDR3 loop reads CASGSPHLPAEPTGELFF. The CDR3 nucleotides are TGTGCTAGTGGTTCGCCCCATCTGCCCGCGGAGCCGACCGGGGAGCTGTTTTTT.

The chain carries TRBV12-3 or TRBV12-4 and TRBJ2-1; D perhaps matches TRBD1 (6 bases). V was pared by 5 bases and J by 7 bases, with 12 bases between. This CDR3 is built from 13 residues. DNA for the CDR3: TGTGCCAGCAGTGTAACAGGGTTGAATGAGCAGTTCTTC. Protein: CASSVTGLNEQFF.

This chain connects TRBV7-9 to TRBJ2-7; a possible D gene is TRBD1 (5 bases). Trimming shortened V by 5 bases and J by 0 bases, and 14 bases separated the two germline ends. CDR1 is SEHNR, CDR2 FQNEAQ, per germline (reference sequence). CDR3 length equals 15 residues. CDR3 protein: CASSRTFSSSYEQYF. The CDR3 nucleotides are TGTGCCAGCAGCCGGACATTCTCGAGCTCCTACGAGCAGTACTTC.

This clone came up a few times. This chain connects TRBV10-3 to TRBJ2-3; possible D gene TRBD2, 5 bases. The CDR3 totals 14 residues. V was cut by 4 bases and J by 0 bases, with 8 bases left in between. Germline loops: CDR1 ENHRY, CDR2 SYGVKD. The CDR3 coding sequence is TGTGCCATCAGTGGCACGGGGAGCACAGATACGCAGTATTTT. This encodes CAISGTGSTDTQYF.

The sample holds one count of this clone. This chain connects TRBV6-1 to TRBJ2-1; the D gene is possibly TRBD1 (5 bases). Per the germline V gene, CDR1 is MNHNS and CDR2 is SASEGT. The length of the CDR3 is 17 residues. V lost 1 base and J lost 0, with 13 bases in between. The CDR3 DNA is TGTGCCAGCAGTGAAGGATTCAGGGTTATCTCCTACAATGAGCAGTTCTTC. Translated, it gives CASSEGFRVISYNEQFF.

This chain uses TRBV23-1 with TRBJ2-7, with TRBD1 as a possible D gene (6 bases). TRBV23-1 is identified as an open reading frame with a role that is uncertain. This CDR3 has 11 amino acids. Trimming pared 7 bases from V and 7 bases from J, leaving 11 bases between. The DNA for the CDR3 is TGCGCCAGCAACAGGGTTTGGGAGCAGTACTTC. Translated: CASNRVWEQYF.

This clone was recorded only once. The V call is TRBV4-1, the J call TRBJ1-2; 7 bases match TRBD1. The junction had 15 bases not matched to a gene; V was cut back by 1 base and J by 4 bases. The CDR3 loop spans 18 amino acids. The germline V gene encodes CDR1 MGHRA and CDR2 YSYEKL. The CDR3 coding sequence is TGCGCCAGCAGCCAAGGGGGGGTATGGGACAGCCGTGCCTATGGCTACACCTTC. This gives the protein CASSQGGVWDSRAYGYTF.

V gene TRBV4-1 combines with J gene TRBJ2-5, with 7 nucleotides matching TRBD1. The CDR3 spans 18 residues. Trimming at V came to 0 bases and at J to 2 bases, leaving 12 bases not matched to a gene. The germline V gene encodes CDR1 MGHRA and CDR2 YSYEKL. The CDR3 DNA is TGCGCCAGCAGCCAAGATTCTACAACGACAGGGAGACAAGAGACCCAGTACTTC. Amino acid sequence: CASSQDSTTTGRQETQYF.

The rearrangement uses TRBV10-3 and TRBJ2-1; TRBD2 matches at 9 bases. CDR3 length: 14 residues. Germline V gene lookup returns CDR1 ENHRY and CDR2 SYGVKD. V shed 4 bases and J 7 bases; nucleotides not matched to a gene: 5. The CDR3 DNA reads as TGTGCCATCAGTGTTGCGGGGGGGCCGAATGAGCAGTTCTTC. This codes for CAISVAGGPNEQFF.

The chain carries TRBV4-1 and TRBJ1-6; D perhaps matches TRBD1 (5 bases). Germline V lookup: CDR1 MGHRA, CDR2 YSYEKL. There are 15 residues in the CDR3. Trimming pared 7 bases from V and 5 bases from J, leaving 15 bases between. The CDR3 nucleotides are TGCGCCAGCACGCGGGGGACCGAAGATAATTCACCCCTCCACTTT. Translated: CASTRGTEDNSPLHF.